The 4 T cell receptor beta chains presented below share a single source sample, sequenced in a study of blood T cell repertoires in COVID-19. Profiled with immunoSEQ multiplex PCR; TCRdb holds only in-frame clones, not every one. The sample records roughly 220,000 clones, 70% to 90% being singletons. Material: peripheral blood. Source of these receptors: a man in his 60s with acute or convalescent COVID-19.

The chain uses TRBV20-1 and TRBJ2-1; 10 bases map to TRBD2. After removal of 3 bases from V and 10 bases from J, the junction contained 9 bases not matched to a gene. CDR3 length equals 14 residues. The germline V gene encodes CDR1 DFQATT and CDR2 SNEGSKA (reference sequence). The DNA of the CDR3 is TGCAGTGCTAGTGGGGTAGCGGGGGGTTGGGAGCAGTTCTTC. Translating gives CSASGVAGGWEQFF.

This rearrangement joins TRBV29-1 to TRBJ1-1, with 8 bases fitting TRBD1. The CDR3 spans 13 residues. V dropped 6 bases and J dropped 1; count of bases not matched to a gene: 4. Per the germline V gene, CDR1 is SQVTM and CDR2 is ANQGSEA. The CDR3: CSVNRGANTEAFF. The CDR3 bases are TGCAGCGTGAACAGGGGGGCGAACACTGAAGCTTTCTTT.

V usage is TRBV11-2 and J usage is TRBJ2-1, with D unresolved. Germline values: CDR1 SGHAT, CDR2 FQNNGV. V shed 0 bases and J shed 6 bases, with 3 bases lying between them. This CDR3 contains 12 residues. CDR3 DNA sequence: TGTGCCAGCAGCTTAGATCGCAATGAGCAGTTCTTC. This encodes CASSLDRNEQFF.

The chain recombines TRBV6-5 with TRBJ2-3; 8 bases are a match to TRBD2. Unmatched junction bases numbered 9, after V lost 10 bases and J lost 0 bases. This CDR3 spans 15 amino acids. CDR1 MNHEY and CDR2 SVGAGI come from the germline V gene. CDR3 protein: CATSLAGSSTDTQYF. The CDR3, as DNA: TGTGCCACCTCCCTAGCGGGCTCTAGCACAGATACGCAGTATTTT.